These 31 T cell receptor beta chains were all obtained from the same sample, sequenced in a study of cytomegalovirus exposure and HLA in healthy donors. Profiled with immunoSEQ multiplex PCR; TCRdb holds only in-frame clones, not every one. The sample has around 230,000 clones; approximately 84% are singletons. Sequenced sample: PBMCs. These receptor sequences come from a woman in her 30s in good health and CMV-seropositive.

The chain recombines TRBV5-1 with TRBJ1-1; 8 positions match TRBD1. V lost 5 bases, J lost 8 bases, and 8 bases stayed unmatched. In germline, CDR1 is SGHRS, CDR2 YFSETQ. The CDR3 loop spans 13 amino acids. CDR3 coding DNA: TGCGCCAGCAGTTTTCCCGGACAGGGCGAAGCTTTCTTT. Protein product: CASSFPGQGEAFF.

Comments on this clone: This same CDR3 is encoded by further DNA sequences in the sample. The J gene is TRBJ2-3, the V gene TRBV30, with D unclear. The CDR3 covers 13 residues. V lost 0 bases and J 1 base, leaving 5 bases between the germline ends. Germline V gives CDR1 GTSNPN, CDR2 SVGIG (reference sequence). The CDR3 DNA follows: TGTGCCTGGAGTGTTCAGGGCACAGATACGCAGTATTTT. Its protein product is CAWSVQGTDTQYF.

The J gene is TRBJ2-1, the V gene TRBV2, with D possibly TRBD2 on 5 matching bases. V was shortened by 8 bases and J by 6 bases, with 14 bases between the two germline ends. CDR3 size: 13 residues. Germline V gene sequence: CDR1 SNHLY, CDR2 FYNNEI. The CDR3: CASEGLEGNEQFF. The CDR3, as DNA: TGTGCCAGCGAGGGCCTAGAAGGCAATGAGCAGTTCTTC.

This chain connects TRBV11-2 to TRBJ2-7; TRBD1 matches 10 bases. Germline V gene lookup returns CDR1 SGHAT and CDR2 FQNNGV. The trim removed 8 bases at V and 6 bases at J, leaving 10 bases unmatched. The CDR3 runs to 14 residues. For the CDR3, the DNA is TGTGCCAGCGGGGCCGGGACAGGGGCGGTCGAGCAGTACTTC. Translated, it gives CASGAGTGAVEQYF.

V and J are TRBV28 and TRBJ2-7; tentative D call: TRBD1 (6 bases). Germline CDR1 reads MDHEN; CDR2 reads SYDVKM. The CDR3 runs to 16 residues. V lost 6 bases, J lost 0 bases, and 18 bases lay in between. The CDR3: CASRVKTGSFSYEQYF. The CDR3 DNA reads TGTGCCAGCAGGGTTAAAACAGGGTCATTCTCCTACGAGCAGTACTTC.

This clone was recorded at least ten times. This chain links TRBV4-1 with TRBJ1-1; a possible D gene is TRBD1 (6 bases). The germline gives CDR1 MGHRA, CDR2 YSYEKL. CDR3 length: 11 amino acids. V was shortened by 4 bases and J by 10 bases, with 10 bases between the two germline ends. DNA for the CDR3: TGCGCCAGCAGCCCTGGGGGCGGAGCTTTCTTT. This sequence encodes CASSPGGGAFF.

The chain links TRBV27 to TRBJ2-7, with 7 bases that match TRBD1. J was trimmed by 4 bases and V by 6 bases; bases with no gene match: 3. Looked up from germline, CDR1 is MNHEY and CDR2 is SMNVEV (reference sequence). The CDR3 runs 12 residues. DNA for the CDR3: TGTGCCAGCAGGGGACAGAATTACGAGCAGTACTTC. Amino acids: CASRGQNYEQYF.

The chain employs TRBV27 and TRBJ1-2; perhaps TRBD1 as D (5 bases). Trimming removed 2 bases at V and 8 bases at J, with 15 bases between. In germline, CDR1 is MNHEY, CDR2 SMNVEV (reference sequence). The CDR3 spans 14 residues. CDR3 protein: CASSLLQGPVGYTF. In DNA form, the CDR3 reads TGTGCCAGCAGTTTACTGCAGGGCCCCGTGGGCTACACCTTC.

CDR3 sequence: CASSLSQGAGELFF. The DNA for the CDR3 is TGTGCCAGCAGCTTAAGCCAGGGGGCCGGGGAGCTGTTTTTT. The J gene is TRBJ2-2, the V gene TRBV5-6; 7 bases align to TRBD1. The CDR3 consists of 14 residues. The germline V gene has CDR1 SGHDT and CDR2 YYEEEE. Unmatched junction bases numbered 4, after V lost 2 bases and J lost 6 bases.

The CDR3 DNA follows: TGTGCCAGCAGCCGACGAGGACAGTTGAACTATGGCTACACCTTC. It codes for CASSRRGQLNYGYTF. This chain connects TRBV7-9 to TRBJ1-2; possibly TRBD1 for D (6 bases). Trimming removed 5 bases from V and 2 bases from J, with 15 bases in between. The CDR3 consists of 15 residues. Germline-derived CDR1 and CDR2 are SEHNR and FQNEAQ (reference sequence).

V and J are TRBV5-6 and TRBJ1-1, with D possibly TRBD1 on 5 matching bases. Between the trimmed V and J ends, which lost 3 bases and 4 bases, there was a span of 13 bases. This CDR3 is 14 amino acids long. The germline V gene has CDR1 SGHDT and CDR2 YYEEEE. CDR3 DNA: TGTGCCAGCAGCTCCCTTCGCGGGGGCACTGAAGCTTTCTTT. It yields the protein CASSSLRGGTEAFF.

CDR3 bases: TGTGCCTGGAGTGTTTCCGGGGATGAGCAGTACTTC. Protein product: CAWSVSGDEQYF. This chain links TRBV30 with TRBJ2-7, with D possibly being TRBD2 (5 bases). Trimming stripped 0 bases from V and 7 bases from J, with 10 bases between. The germline V gene encodes CDR1 GTSNPN and CDR2 SVGIG (reference sequence). The CDR3 extends over 12 amino acids.

J is TRBJ2-3 and V is TRBV19; 14 bases match TRBD2. Germline V gives CDR1 LNHDA, CDR2 SQIVND (reference sequence). The V segment lost 5 bases and the J segment 6 bases; nucleotides outside the gene matches: 7. This CDR3 contains 16 residues. In DNA, the CDR3 is TGTGCCAGTAGTTCAAGGACTAGCGGGAGGCTTGATACGCAGTATTTT. Translating gives CASSSRTSGRLDTQYF.

The rearrangement uses TRBV5-4 and TRBJ1-4; D not certain. V was cut by 4 bases and J by 4 bases, with 2 bases left in between. Germline loops: CDR1 SGHNT, CDR2 YYREEE (reference sequence). The CDR3 contains 11 residues. CDR3 protein: CASSLNEKLFF. Written as DNA, the CDR3 is TGTGCCAGCAGCCTTAATGAAAAACTGTTTTTT.

This rearrangement joins TRBV27 to TRBJ2-1, with 9 bases aligning to TRBD2. The V segment lost 0 bases and the J segment 2 bases; nucleotides outside the gene matches: 5. CDR1 is MNHEY and CDR2 is SMNVEV in the germline V gene (reference sequence). CDR3 length: 17 amino acids. CDR3 bases: TGTGCCAGCAGTTTATCGTTGACTAGCGGTCCCTACAATGAGCAGTTCTTC. This translates into CASSLSLTSGPYNEQFF.

The J gene is TRBJ1-4, the V gene TRBV5-4, with D perhaps TRBD1 (5 bases). Trimming cost V 3 bases and J 5 bases, with 14 bases left between them. Germline CDR1 is SGHNT and CDR2 is YYREEE (reference sequence). The CDR3 is 15 amino acids. Written as DNA, the CDR3 is TGTGCCAGCAGCTCCCGACAGATCAAGAATGAAAAACTGTTTTTT. This translates into CASSSRQIKNEKLFF. The full variable domain, rest sourced from reference TRBV5-4 and TRBJ1-4, is ETGVTQSPTHLIKTRGQQVTLRCSSQSGHNTVSWYQQALGQGPQFIFQYYREEENGRGNFPPRFSGLQFPNYSSELNVNALELDDSALYLCASSSRQIKNEKLFFGSGTQLSVL.

This chain uses TRBV4-1 with TRBJ2-5, with D perhaps TRBD1 (5 bases). CDR1 and CDR2 (germline): MGHRA, YSYEKL. This CDR3 region has 17 residues. V shed 4 bases and J shed 1 base, with 19 bases lying between them. CDR3 coding DNA: TGCGCCAGCAGCCGGATACAGGCGTCCGGTTCCCAAGAGACCCAGTACTTC. It yields the protein CASSRIQASGSQETQYF.

The chain employs TRBV7-8 and TRBJ1-1; perhaps TRBD1 as D (6 bases). The germline gives CDR1 SGHVS, CDR2 FQNEAQ. The CDR3 runs 18 residues. Trimming removed 5 bases from V and 0 bases from J, with 22 bases in between. CDR3 in DNA: TGTGCCAGCAGCCCTGGGGCAGGGGCGACCGAAATGAACACTGAAGCTTTCTTT. Protein: CASSPGAGATEMNTEAFF. Full variable domain (missing parts from reference TRBV7-8 and TRBJ1-1): GAGVSQSPRYKVAKRGQDVALRCDPISGHVSLFWYQQALGQGPEFLTYFQNEAQLDKSGLPSDRFFAERPEGSVSTLKIQRTQQEDSAVYLCASSPGAGATEMNTEAFFGQGTRLTVV.

The rearrangement uses TRBV28 and TRBJ1-1; D possibly corresponds to TRBD1 (6 bases). Between the trimmed V and J ends, which lost 9 bases and 13 bases, there was a span of 30 bases. This CDR3 region has 15 residues. Per the germline V gene, CDR1 is MDHEN and CDR2 is SYDVKM. CDR3 residues: CASRVGAGDRRMGFF. CDR3 coding DNA: TGTGCCAGTCGAGTTGGGGCCGGTGACAGGCGCATGGGTTTCTTT.

This clone appeared a single time. This chain joins TRBV29-1 and TRBJ2-3, with 13 positions matching TRBD2. V shed 3 bases and J 4 bases; nucleotides not matched to a gene: 4. The CDR3 sequence is 15 residues long. Germline V CDR1 and CDR2: SQVTM, ANQGSEA. The CDR3 protein is CSVDGLAGVADTQYF. The CDR3 bases are TGCAGCGTTGATGGACTAGCGGGAGTTGCAGATACGCAGTATTTT.

This rearrangement joins TRBV4-1 to TRBJ2-5; 11 bases agree with TRBD2. Germline CDR1 MGHRA, CDR2 YSYEKL. This CDR3 has 16 amino acids. The V segment lost 4 bases and the J segment 2 bases; nucleotides outside the gene matches: 6. The CDR3 loop is CASSLGLADRQETQYF. The CDR3, as DNA: TGCGCCAGCAGCCTGGGACTAGCGGACCGACAAGAGACCCAGTACTTC.

CDR3 residues: CASSESAPDGGVYNEQFF. The DNA of the CDR3 is TGTGCCAGCAGTGAATCAGCCCCCGACGGGGGAGTTTACAATGAGCAGTTCTTC. This chain links TRBV25-1 with TRBJ2-1; D is perhaps TRBD2 (6 bases). In germline, CDR1 is MGHDK, CDR2 SYGVNS. There are 18 residues in the CDR3. V was trimmed by 1 base and J by 4 bases, leaving 20 bases between them.

J is TRBJ2-7 and V is TRBV29-1; TRBD2 matches 11 bases. The CDR3 is 17 residues long. Germline V CDR1 and CDR2: SQVTM, ANQGSEA. J was trimmed by 0 bases and V by 2 bases; bases with no gene match: 9. Here the CDR3 reads CSVELPPGLADSYEQYF. The CDR3 coding sequence is TGCAGCGTTGAATTACCCCCGGGACTAGCGGACTCCTACGAGCAGTACTTC.

The chain recombines TRBV28 with TRBJ2-7, with 8 bases identical to TRBD2. Germline lookup yields CDR1 MDHEN and CDR2 SYDVKM. This CDR3 has 13 residues. Unmatched junction bases numbered 5, after V lost 10 bases and J lost 0 bases. CDR3 DNA: TGTGCCATAACGGGGGGGAGCTCCTACGAGCAGTACTTC. It encodes CAITGGSSYEQYF.

This clone was recorded at least ten times. J is TRBJ2-1 and V is TRBV7-7, with 12 bases lining up with TRBD2. The V gene's germline CDR1 is SSHAT and CDR2 FNYEAQ (reference sequence). V shed 5 bases, J shed 4 bases, and the junction held 3 bases outside the gene matches. The CDR3 extends over 15 amino acids. The CDR3 is CASSHGLAGYNEQFF. CDR3 coding DNA: TGTGCCAGCAGCCACGGACTAGCGGGATACAATGAGCAGTTCTTC.

The chain carries TRBV30 and TRBJ2-7, with a possible D match to TRBD2 (6 bases). Germline V lookup: CDR1 GTSNPN, CDR2 SVGIG (reference sequence). V was shortened by 2 bases and J by 6 bases, with 11 bases between the two germline ends. This CDR3 contains 12 residues. Here the CDR3 DNA reads TGTGCCTGGAGTAGGTCGCGGGGCGAGCAGTACTTC. Translating it yields CAWSRSRGEQYF.

The chain employs TRBV7-9 and TRBJ2-7, with TRBD2 identical over 13 bases. The junction had 4 bases not matched to a gene; V was cut back by 5 bases and J by 3 bases. CDR1 is SEHNR, CDR2 FQNEAQ, per germline (reference sequence). The CDR3 runs to 15 residues. CDR3 coding DNA: TGTGCCAGCAGCATTAGACTAGCGGGAGGCTACGAGCAGTACTTC. Encoded protein: CASSIRLAGGYEQYF.

CDR3 coding DNA: TGTGCCTCACAGGGAAACACCATATATTTT. It translates to CASQGNTIYF. The V gene is TRBV6-6, the J gene TRBJ1-3; D call uncertain. Germline V gene lookup returns CDR1 MNHNY and CDR2 SVGAGI (reference sequence). The CDR3 covers 10 residues. Trimming removed 11 bases from V and 4 bases from J, with 6 bases in between.

The rearrangement uses TRBV4-2 and TRBJ2-2; 13 bases are shared with TRBD2. The CDR3 covers 18 residues. With 0 bases clipped from V and 9 bases from J, the junction kept 10 bases outside the gene matches. Germline CDR1 reads LGHNA; CDR2 reads YNFKEQ. The CDR3 nucleotides read TGTGCCAGCAGCCAAGATCCCCGGACTAGCGGGAGCGCCAGGGAGCTGTTTTTT. Protein sequence: CASSQDPRTSGSARELFF.

This clone was detected once. The chain couples TRBV7-2 to TRBJ2-3; 7 bases agree with TRBD2. There are 16 residues in the CDR3. Trimming cost V 5 bases and J 0 bases; bases outside gene matches: 8. Germline CDR1 is SGHTA and CDR2 is FQGNSA. The CDR3 nucleotides are TGTGCCAGCAGCGCGCTTCTAGCGGACAGCACAGATACGCAGTATTTT. Translated: CASSALLADSTDTQYF.

CDR3 nucleotides: TGTGCCAGCAGTTTAGGGGCGGGAGCGAACACCGGGGAGCTGTTTTTT. Translating gives CASSLGAGANTGELFF. The V and J genes are TRBV27 and TRBJ2-2; TRBD2 agrees at 7 bases. In germline, CDR1 is MNHEY, CDR2 SMNVEV (reference sequence). V gave up 2 bases and J gave up 0 bases; unmatched junction bases: 3. This CDR3 spans 16 amino acids.